The entry that follows covers one T cell receptor (beta chain) sequence. The record originates from a study of control samples from healthy donors and cancer patients. CDR3 length: 11 residues. The V gene lost 6 bases and the J gene lost 8 bases, with 8 bases spanning the gap. Germline CDR1 is LNHDA and CDR2 is SQIVND (reference sequence). The repertoire was sequenced with immunoSEQ multiplex PCR; TCRdb's copy has only in-frame clones and lacks some. The table lists 65,000 to 70,000 clones, roughly 84% of them singletons, with roughly 3.1% in the top ten. The clonotype originates from a woman in her forties or fifties with lung cancer. The chain joins TRBV19 to TRBJ2-1; D is ambiguous. Sequenced: PBMCs. The CDR3 region has the DNA TGTGCCAGTAGCACCCGGGATGAGCAGTTCTTC. Protein: CASSTRDEQFF.